This entry is about one T cell receptor beta chain. What it recognizes is unknown. This entry belongs to a study of cytomegalovirus exposure and HLA in healthy donors. General study points: In vitro testing confirmed three CMV-associated chains as specific for CMV antigens. Later findings reportedly placed an Asian-associated ancestry cluster below the approximately 670-donor mean for N-insertions.

V was shortened by 6 bases and J by 5 bases, with 10 bases between the two germline ends. CDR3 length: 12 residues. Per the germline V gene, CDR1 is SNHLY and CDR2 is FYNNEI. It was with 60 Vbeta and 13 Jbeta primers that the PCR ran. Measured with immunoSEQ multiplex PCR; TCRdb has only the in-frame clones, and not every one. The sample includes 130,000 to 150,000 clones, 73% of them seen just once. This TCR was sampled from a human donor in good health. The V call is TRBV2, the J call TRBJ1-2, with a tentative D call TRBD1 (5 bases). The sample taken for sequencing was PBMCs. Here the CDR3 reads CASSPTGYGYTF. DNA of the CDR3: TGTGCCAGCAGCCCTACAGGATATGGCTACACCTTC.